The 26 T cell receptor beta chains below were found in one sample sequenced in a study of blood T cell repertoires in COVID-19. Sequenced by immunoSEQ multiplex PCR; TCRdb stores in-frame clones only, minus some. The profile shows a few hundred thousand clones, 75% to 90% of them singletons. Material: PBMCs or T cells enriched from blood (not recorded which). The receptors originated from a woman aged 30 to 39 who had been exposed to COVID-19.

The genes are TRBV6-5 and TRBJ1-3, with D hard to call. The CDR3 contains 14 residues. V was clipped by 6 bases and J by 6 bases, with 15 bases between them. Germline V gene data show CDR1 as MNHEY and CDR2 as SVGAGI. The chain's CDR3 is CASRSVLEVNTIYF. The CDR3, as DNA: TGTGCCAGCAGATCGGTCCTCGAGGTAAACACCATATATTTT.

The chain combines TRBV5-1 with TRBJ1-3; weak D call: TRBD1 (6 bases). The CDR3 sequence is 14 residues long. With 4 bases removed from V and 0 bases from J, the gap between germline ends came to 8 bases. CDR1 and CDR2 from the germline V gene are SGHRS and YFSETQ. The CDR3 here is CASSLGASGNTIYF. CDR3 sequence (DNA): TGCGCCAGCAGCCTGGGGGCCTCTGGAAACACCATATATTTT.

The chain recombines TRBV5-1 with TRBJ2-7; D is unresolved. V was trimmed by 0 bases and J by 3 bases, leaving 7 bases between them. The CDR3 covers 13 residues. Germline V CDR1 and CDR2: SGHRS, YFSETQ. This CDR3 reads CASSLAGLYEQYF. For the CDR3, the DNA is TGCGCCAGCAGCTTGGCCGGTCTCTACGAGCAGTACTTC.

The chain joins TRBV9 to TRBJ2-5; TRBD2 matches at 9 bases. With 10 bases clipped from V and 7 bases from J, the junction kept 11 bases outside the gene matches. Per the germline V gene, CDR1 is SGDLS and CDR2 is YYNGEE. CDR3 size: 13 residues. CDR3 sequence reads: CARGGGEGLTQYF. CDR3 nucleotides: TGTGCCCGCGGCGGGGGGGAGGGTCTGACCCAGTACTTC.

The rearrangement uses TRBV5-1 and TRBJ2-7; 8 bases line up with TRBD1. V lost 5 bases and J lost 5; bases outside the gene matches: 9. The CDR3 totals 14 residues. Germline CDR1 reads SGHRS; CDR2 reads YFSETQ. CDR3 DNA: TGCGCCAGCAGTTATGGACAGGGAGGCAACGAGCAGTACTTC. It is translated as CASSYGQGGNEQYF.

The rearrangement joins TRBV5-1 to TRBJ2-5; 10 bases match TRBD2. The CDR3 is 17 amino acids. The germline gives CDR1 SGHRS, CDR2 YFSETQ. Germline trimming cut 4 bases from V and 2 bases from J; bases unmatched to any gene: 11. The CDR3 DNA reads TGCGCCAGCAGCCCAGCGGGGGGGTACTTGGGGCAAGAGACCCAGTACTTC. This encodes CASSPAGGYLGQETQYF.

The chain uses TRBV10-3 and TRBJ1-4, with D possibly matching TRBD1 (6 bases). This CDR3 is built from 13 residues. Trimming cost V 6 bases and J 8 bases, with 13 bases left between them. CDR1 and CDR2 (germline): ENHRY, SYGVKD. As DNA, the CDR3 is TGTGCCATCAGCCGACAGGAGGACGAAAAACTGTTTTTT. This encodes CAISRQEDEKLFF.

J is TRBJ1-4 and V is TRBV5-1, with 7 bases identical to TRBD1. With 2 bases clipped from V and 8 bases from J, the junction kept 12 bases outside the gene matches. The CDR3 is 16 amino acids. CDR1 and CDR2 (germline): SGHRS, YFSETQ. The CDR3 loop is CASSLRSTGDREKLFF. The DNA for the CDR3 is TGCGCCAGCAGCTTAAGGAGCACAGGGGATCGGGAAAAACTGTTTTTT.

This clone has a handful of counts. The chain combines TRBV24-1 with TRBJ1-1; tentative D call: TRBD1 (6 bases). This CDR3 is built from 15 residues. Germline lookup yields CDR1 KGHDR and CDR2 SFDVKD. Trimming removed 5 bases at V and 1 base at J, with 13 bases between. This CDR3 reads CATSGGGASNTEAFF. The DNA of the CDR3 is TGTGCCACCAGTGGGGGGGGCGCTTCGAACACTGAAGCTTTCTTT.

The chain joins TRBV2 to TRBJ1-3, with D uncertain. In germline, CDR1 is SNHLY, CDR2 FYNNEI. CDR3 length equals 16 residues. V lost 4 bases to trimming and J lost 0 bases, with 13 bases between them. Here the CDR3 reads CASSGPRGSSGNTIYF. Written as DNA, the CDR3 is TGTGCCAGCAGTGGCCCAAGAGGAAGCTCTGGAAACACCATATATTTT.

The chain employs TRBV6-5 and TRBJ2-3; D possibly corresponds to TRBD2 (5 bases). V was pared by 8 bases and J by 0 bases, with 9 bases between. Germline assignment: CDR1 MNHEY and CDR2 SVGAGI. The CDR3 consists of 13 residues. The CDR3 sequence is CASSWTSTDTQYF. The CDR3 DNA reads as TGTGCCAGCTCTTGGACTAGCACAGATACGCAGTATTTT.

This clone was observed at least ten times. The V gene is TRBV6-5, the J gene TRBJ1-6; D gene ambiguous. Trimming shortened V by 8 bases and J by 9 bases, and 14 bases separated the two germline ends. Germline V CDR1 and CDR2: MNHEY, SVGAGI. The CDR3 sequence is 13 residues long. The CDR3 here is CASQTHPGSPLHF. The CDR3 region has the DNA TGTGCCAGCCAGACCCATCCGGGTTCACCCCTCCACTTT.

The rearrangement joins TRBV24-1 to TRBJ2-3; 8 bases are a match to TRBD1. In germline, CDR1 is KGHDR, CDR2 SFDVKD. V shed 0 bases and J 7 bases; nucleotides not matched to a gene: 11. CDR3 length: 17 amino acids. CDR3: CATSDLGGQARVNTQYF. The CDR3 DNA is TGTGCCACCAGTGATTTGGGGGGACAGGCCCGCGTAAATACGCAGTATTTT.

J is TRBJ1-5 and V is TRBV19; D uncertain. This CDR3 is built from 14 residues. Trimming pared 6 bases from V and 1 base from J, leaving 10 bases between. Germline CDR1 and CDR2: LNHDA and SQIVND (reference sequence). The CDR3 DNA follows: TGTGCCAGTAGAAGACGGGAGAGCAATCAGCCCCAGCATTTT. This encodes CASRRRESNQPQHF.

This chain links TRBV10-3 with TRBJ1-1, with D possibly being TRBD1 (6 bases). Per the germline V gene, CDR1 is ENHRY and CDR2 is SYGVKD. This CDR3 spans 14 amino acids. Trimming took off 3 bases at V and 4 bases at J, with 12 bases between the two ends. CDR3 DNA sequence: TGTGCCATCAGTGACAGGCAGGGGAGCACTGAAGCTTTCTTT. Translated: CAISDRQGSTEAFF.

V usage is TRBV7-8 and J usage is TRBJ2-1; 7 nucleotides line up with TRBD1. This CDR3 comprises 15 residues. Germline V gene sequence: CDR1 SGHVS, CDR2 FQNEAQ. Trimming cost V 5 bases and J 3 bases; bases outside gene matches: 7. The CDR3 loop reads CASSPEGTDYNEQFF. The CDR3 DNA sequence: TGTGCCAGCAGCCCCGAAGGGACAGACTACAATGAGCAGTTCTTC.

V gene TRBV19 combines with J gene TRBJ2-1; D gene unclear. CDR3 length: 15 amino acids. The germline V gene has CDR1 LNHDA and CDR2 SQIVND (reference sequence). The V end lost 0 bases, the J end lost 1 base, and 7 bases lay between the germline ends. CDR3 loop: CASSIDGGSYNEQFF. The CDR3 nucleotides read TGTGCCAGTAGTATAGATGGCGGATCCTACAATGAGCAGTTCTTC.

The rearrangement uses TRBV10-3 and TRBJ1-6; TRBD1 aligns across 8 bases. The V segment lost 2 bases and the J segment 2 bases; nucleotides outside the gene matches: 8. The CDR3 has 18 amino acids. The germline gives CDR1 ENHRY, CDR2 SYGVKD. CDR3 loop: CAISEPPRGLTYNSPLHF. In nucleotides, the CDR3 is TGTGCCATCAGTGAGCCGCCCAGGGGGCTCACCTATAATTCACCCCTCCACTTT.

The chain recombines TRBV5-1 with TRBJ2-5; maybe TRBD2 (5 bases). The CDR3 has 15 residues. Trimming removed 4 bases at V and 3 bases at J, with 16 bases between. Germline lookup yields CDR1 SGHRS and CDR2 YFSETQ. The CDR3 protein is CASSRWASREETQYF. Here the CDR3 DNA reads TGCGCCAGCAGCCGATGGGCTAGCAGAGAAGAGACCCAGTACTTC.

The chain recombines TRBV30 with TRBJ1-1; 7 bases align to TRBD1. Germline CDR1 GTSNPN, CDR2 SVGIG (reference sequence). V dropped 3 bases and J dropped 3; count of bases not matched to a gene: 4. This CDR3 is 13 amino acids long. DNA for the CDR3: TGTGCCTGGAGGAGACAGGGTTACACTGAAGCTTTCTTT. It is translated as CAWRRQGYTEAFF. Drawing the rest from reference TRBV30 and TRBJ1-1, the complete variable domain is SQTIHQWPATLVQPVGSPLSLECTVEGTSNPNLYWYRQAAGRGLQLLFYSVGIGQISSEVPQNLSASRPQDRQFILSSKKLLLSDSGFYLCAWRRQGYTEAFFGQGTRLTVV.

The genes are TRBV2 and TRBJ2-7; 12 nucleotides match TRBD1. Trimming removed 1 base from V and 4 bases from J; junction bases left unmatched: 2. Looked up from germline, CDR1 is SNHLY and CDR2 is FYNNEI. This CDR3 spans 15 amino acids. CDR3 DNA: TGTGCCAGCAGTGAAGTGGGACAGGGGGCTTACGAGCAGTACTTC. Translated, it gives CASSEVGQGAYEQYF.

The V and J genes are TRBV3-1 (or the pseudogene TRBV3-2) and TRBJ1-2; D not resolved. This CDR3 is 14 amino acids long. CDR1 LGHDT and CDR2 YNNKEL come from the germline V gene (reference sequence). Trimming took 2 bases from V and 7 from J, leaving 14 bases between them. CDR3 protein: CASSQSGEYGGYTF. The CDR3 bases are TGTGCCAGCAGCCAATCGGGAGAATACGGTGGCTACACCTTC.

The chain combines TRBV30 with TRBJ2-3; possible D gene TRBD2, 5 bases. The CDR3 length is 14 residues. Trimming removed 0 bases from V and 1 base from J, with 8 bases in between. Germline V gives CDR1 GTSNPN, CDR2 SVGIG (reference sequence). In DNA form, the CDR3 reads TGTGCCTGGAGTGTACACGGGGGCACAGATACGCAGTATTTT. This encodes CAWSVHGGTDTQYF.

V gene TRBV25-1 combines with J gene TRBJ1-2; 11 bases match TRBD1. CDR1 is MGHDK, CDR2 SYGVNS, per germline. V lost 3 bases to trimming and J lost 7 bases; unmatched junction nucleotides: 7. The CDR3 runs 15 residues. CDR3 nucleotide sequence: TGTGCCAGCAGTGACCTTCTGGGACAGGGGGGTGGCTACACCTTC. It yields the protein CASSDLLGQGGGYTF.

V gene TRBV5-1 combines with J gene TRBJ2-2; D is undetermined. This CDR3 is 15 amino acids long. V was trimmed by 1 base and J by 1 base, leaving 8 bases between them. Germline V CDR1 and CDR2: SGHRS, YFSETQ. CDR3 coding DNA: TGCGCCAGCAGCTTGAATGCGCTGAACACCGGGGAGCTGTTTTTT. Residues: CASSLNALNTGELFF.

The chain carries TRBV5-4 and TRBJ1-2, with TRBD1 matching 7 bases. The CDR3 is 14 amino acids. Germline V lookup: CDR1 SGHNT, CDR2 YYREEE (reference sequence). Trimming cost V 1 base and J 1 base; bases outside gene matches: 1. CDR3 DNA sequence: TGTGCCAGCAGCTTGACAGGGGTTAACTATGGCTACACCTTC. Its protein product is CASSLTGVNYGYTF.